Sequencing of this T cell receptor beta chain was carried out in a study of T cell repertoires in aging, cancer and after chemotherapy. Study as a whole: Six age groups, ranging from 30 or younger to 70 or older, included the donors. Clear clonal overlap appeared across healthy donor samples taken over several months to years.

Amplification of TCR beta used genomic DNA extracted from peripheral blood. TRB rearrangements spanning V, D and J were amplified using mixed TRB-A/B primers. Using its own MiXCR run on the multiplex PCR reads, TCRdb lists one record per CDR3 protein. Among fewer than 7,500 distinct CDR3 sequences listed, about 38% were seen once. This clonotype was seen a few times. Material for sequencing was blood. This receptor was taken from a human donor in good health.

The CDR3 DNA reads TGTGCCACCAGCAGATCACGGGGCTCACCCCTCCACTTT. Its protein product is CATSRSRGSPLHF. The rearrangement joins TRBV15 to TRBJ1-6; possible D gene TRBD1, 5 bases. Germline V gene sequence: CDR1 LNHNV, CDR2 YYDKDF (reference sequence). V lost 2 bases and J lost 10, with 9 bases in between. The CDR3 covers 13 residues.